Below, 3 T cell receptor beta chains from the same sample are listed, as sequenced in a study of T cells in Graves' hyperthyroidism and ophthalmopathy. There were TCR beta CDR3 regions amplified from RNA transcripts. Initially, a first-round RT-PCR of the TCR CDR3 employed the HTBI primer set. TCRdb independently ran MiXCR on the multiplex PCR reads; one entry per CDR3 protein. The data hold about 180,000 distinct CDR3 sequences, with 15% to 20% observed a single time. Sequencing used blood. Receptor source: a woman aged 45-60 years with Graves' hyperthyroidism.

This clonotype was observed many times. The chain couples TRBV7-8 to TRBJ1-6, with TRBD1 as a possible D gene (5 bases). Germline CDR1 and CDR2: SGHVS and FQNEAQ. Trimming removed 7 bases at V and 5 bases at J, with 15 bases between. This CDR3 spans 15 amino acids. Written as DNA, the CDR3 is TGTGCCAGCAACCATCAGGGTTACGATAATTCACCCCTCCACTTT. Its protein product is CASNHQGYDNSPLHF.

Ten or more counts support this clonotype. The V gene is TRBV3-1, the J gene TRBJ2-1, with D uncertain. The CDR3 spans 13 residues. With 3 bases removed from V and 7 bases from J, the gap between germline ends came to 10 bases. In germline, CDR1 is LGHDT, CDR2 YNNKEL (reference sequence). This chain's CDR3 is CASSHHWGNEQFF. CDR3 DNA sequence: TGTGCCAGCAGCCATCACTGGGGAAATGAGCAGTTCTTC.

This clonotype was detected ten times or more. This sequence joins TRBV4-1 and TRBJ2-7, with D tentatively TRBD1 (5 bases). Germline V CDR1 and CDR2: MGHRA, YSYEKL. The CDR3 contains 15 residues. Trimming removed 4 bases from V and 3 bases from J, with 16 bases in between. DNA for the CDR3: TGCGCCAGCAGCCCCGACCAGGACATCATCTACGAGCAGTACTTC. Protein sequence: CASSPDQDIIYEQYF.